This T cell receptor beta chain comes out of a study of CD8 T cells in ankylosing spondylitis. The study, taken as a whole, reports: Reports say disease-linked clones showed up significantly more in matched ankylosing spondylitis synovial fluid. Among TCR beta sequences, a motif of under ten highly homologous variants appeared characteristic of ankylosing spondylitis blood.

Concerning this clonotype: Antigen specificity is unknown. Just one base apart from a much larger clone, this may be a read error.

TCR beta libraries were made by quantitative 5'-RACE with molecular barcodes. TCRdb redid the calling of the 5' RACE reads with MiXCR, one entry per CDR3 protein. Among about 800,000 distinct CDR3 sequences listed, 12% were seen once. Germline V gene lookup returns CDR1 SEHNR and CDR2 FQNEAQ (reference sequence). The V and J ends lost 1 base and 8 bases respectively, with 11 bases between them. The CDR3 has 13 residues. Sample: blood, either unsorted or a sorted T cell fraction (not recorded which). The genes are TRBV7-9 and TRBJ1-2; D gene unclear. The source of this sequence is a male donor with ankylosing spondylitis. The CDR3 protein is CASSLDGRTGYTF. Written as DNA, the CDR3 is TGTGCCAGCAGCTTAGACGGGCGAACCGGCTACACCTTC.